This TCR beta chain derives from a study of T cells expressing NK-cell markers (TCRdb year 2020). The study in broad terms: TCR beta-chain repertoires were profiled in sorted CD3+CD56+NKG2C+, CD3+CD56+NKG2C- and CD3+CD56-NKG2C+ T-cell subsets from several donors. Among the eight sequenced donors, only one was HCMV-seronegative, while the other seven were HCMV-seropositive. Randomly selected healthy volunteers, three men and five women, were used as the eight sequenced donors. Illumina HiSeq 2000/2500, MiSeq or NextSeq was used to sequence libraries as 2 x 150 bp reads.

Note on this clonotype: Its antigen is still unknown.

The investigation overall reported the following: Whether the expanded NKG2C-expressing T cell clones were specific for HCMV antigens remained unclear. In about six donors, the dominant CD3+CD56+NKG2C+ clonotypes were found to rank among the top 10 CD8+ clonotypes and to make up about 1.0-7.5% of CD8+ T cells. Those dominant clonotypes were again the most abundant among CD3+CD56-NKG2C+ cells in a few donors, at about 28.3-65%.

A commercial ELISA kit detecting HCMV-specific IgG in serum was used to determine HCMV serostatus. Peripheral blood mononuclear cells were isolated from blood by Ficoll density gradient centrifugation. The CDR3 numbers 16 residues from cysteine through phenylalanine. No DNA accompanies this entry. CDR1 and CDR2 were assigned from the germline V gene as SGHRS and YFSETQ. The run used an Illumina HiSeq 2000. 5'RACE template switching, by which a universal primer site and unique molecular identifiers were added, was used to make TCR beta cDNA libraries. cDNA synthesis was primed from the TCR beta constant segment, followed by two successive PCR amplification steps. On the study's bioinformatics: MIGEC was used to demultiplex reads and group the reads by UMI, and MiTCR was used to assemble and quantify clonotypes. To exclude erroneous sequences, any TCR cDNA sequence not supported by at least two reads was discarded. The tcR package was used for downstream repertoire analysis, with clonotypes matched between fractions based on CDR3 nucleotide sequence plus V segment. VDJmatch was used to annotate antigen specificity against VDJdb, with one amino acid substitution in CDR3 allowed. Following reprocessing of the reads by TCRdb, the data hold one row per CDR3 protein sequence and no DNA is available. The authors' filters were not applied to this entry. The sample table records 300,000 to 450,000 distinct CDR3 sequences. The top ten hold around 4.9% of the sample.

The TCR was taken from a man between 18 and 69 years old in good health. The rearranged segments are TRBV5-1 and TRBJ2-2; TCRdb calls TRBD1, which cannot be checked without DNA. The sequencing input was blood T cells: a sorted CD56 or NKG2C T cell subset, CD4+ or CD8+ T cells, or bulk PBMC T cells (not recorded which). The CDR3 reads CASSLITGGYTGELFF.